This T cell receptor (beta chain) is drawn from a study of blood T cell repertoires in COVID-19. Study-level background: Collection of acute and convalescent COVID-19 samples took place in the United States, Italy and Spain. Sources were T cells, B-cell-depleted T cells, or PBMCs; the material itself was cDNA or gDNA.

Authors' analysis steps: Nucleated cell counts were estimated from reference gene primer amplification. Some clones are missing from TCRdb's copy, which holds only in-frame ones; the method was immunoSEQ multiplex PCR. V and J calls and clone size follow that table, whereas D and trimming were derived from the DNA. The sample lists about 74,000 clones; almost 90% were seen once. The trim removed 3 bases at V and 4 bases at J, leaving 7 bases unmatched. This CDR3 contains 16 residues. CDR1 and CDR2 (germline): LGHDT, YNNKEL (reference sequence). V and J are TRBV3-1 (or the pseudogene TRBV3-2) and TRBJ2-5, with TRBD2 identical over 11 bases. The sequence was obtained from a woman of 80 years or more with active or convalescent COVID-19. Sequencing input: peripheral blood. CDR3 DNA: TGTGCCAGCAGCCAGGGAGGGCTAGCGGGAGGAGAGACCCAGTACTTC. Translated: CASSQGGLAGGETQYF.